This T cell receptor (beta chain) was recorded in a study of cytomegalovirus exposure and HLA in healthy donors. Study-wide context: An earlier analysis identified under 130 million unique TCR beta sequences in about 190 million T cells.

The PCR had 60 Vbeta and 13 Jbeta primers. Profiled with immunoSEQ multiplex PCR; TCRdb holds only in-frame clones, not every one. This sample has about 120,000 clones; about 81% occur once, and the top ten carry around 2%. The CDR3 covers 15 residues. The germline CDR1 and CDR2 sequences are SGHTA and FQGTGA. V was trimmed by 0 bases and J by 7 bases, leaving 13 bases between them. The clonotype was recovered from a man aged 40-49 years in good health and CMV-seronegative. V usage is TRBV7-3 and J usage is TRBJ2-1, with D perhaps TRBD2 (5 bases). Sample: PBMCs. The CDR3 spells CASSLTSDRRNEQFF. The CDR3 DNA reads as TGTGCCAGCAGCTTAACTTCAGACCGGAGGAATGAGCAGTTCTTC.